This T cell receptor beta chain came from a study of T cells in Graves' hyperthyroidism and ophthalmopathy. Uncontrolled infection, other autoimmune disease, pregnancy and lactation each barred patients from inclusion. Germline V CDR1 and CDR2: SGHVS, FQNEAQ. CDR3 length: 14 residues. V shed 5 bases and J shed 3 bases, with 14 bases lying between them. This clonotype has just one count. The antigen is undetermined. Study findings and constraints: Clonotypes that were expanded in thyroid above 0.001 mostly appeared in blood too. For ophthalmopathy, model prediction preceded onset by a median roughly 6.3 months.

Amplified regions were TCR beta CDR3 sequences from RNA transcripts. HTBI primers drove first-round RT-PCR of the TCR CDR3. TCRdb ran MiXCR on the multiplex PCR reads and lists one entry per CDR3 protein. The table lists approximately 610,000 distinct CDR3 sequences, roughly 14% of them singletons. The source is a woman in her 40s with Graves' ophthalmopathy. Sequencing was performed on blood. V is TRBV7-8 and J is TRBJ2-7; D is perhaps TRBD2 (6 bases). This CDR3 is CASSQGASDYEQYF. CDR3 DNA sequence: TGTGCCAGCAGCCAAGGGGCTAGCGACTACGAGCAGTACTTC.